Each of the 13 T cell receptor beta chains below was sequenced from the same sample in a study of shared clonotypes between healthy human individuals (dated by TCRdb to 2020 to 2021). The receptor library was made with the immunoSEQ multiplex PCR assay. TCRdb holds this immuneACCESS table with in-frame rearrangements only. Some clones are missing; in checked studies, unresolved V genes explain under half, and the rest has no known cause. The sample includes nearly 750,000 clones, with approximately 72% observed a single time. The biggest ten clones account for about 1.7% of the sample. Sequencing was done on a sample of memory CD4+ T cells sorted from blood. In light of the paper, this sample's cell subset or site label describes: CD45RA-negative fraction. These receptor sequences come from a woman in her 30s in good health.

The chain has TRBV30 and TRBJ2-2; either TRBD1 or TRBD2 may fit D (5 bases each). The V and J ends lost 5 bases and 7 bases respectively, with 20 bases between them. The V gene's germline CDR1 is GTSNPN and CDR2 SVGIG (reference sequence). The CDR3 is made up of 15 amino acids. The CDR3 sequence: CAWGSAGALYGELFF. Written as DNA, the CDR3 is TGTGCCTGGGGGAGCGCCGGGGCCCTATACGGGGAGCTGTTTTTT.

V and J are TRBV6-1 and TRBJ2-7; 7 bases fit TRBD2. This CDR3 is 12 amino acids long. The ends lost 3 bases at V and 6 bases at J; junction bases unmatched: 2. Germline V gene lookup returns CDR1 MNHNS and CDR2 SASEGT. The CDR3, as DNA: TGTGCCAGCAGTGACTGGGGGGGCGAGCAGTACTTC. Protein product: CASSDWGGEQYF.

This chain joins TRBV5-5 and TRBJ1-1; no clear D. CDR1 is SGHKS, CDR2 YYEKEE, per germline (reference sequence). The CDR3 has 14 amino acids. V gave up 1 base and J gave up 6 bases, with 13 bases separating them. This CDR3 is CASSLTGGFAEAFF. The CDR3 nucleotides are TGTGCCAGCAGCTTGACTGGAGGTTTCGCTGAAGCTTTCTTT.

Remarks on this clone: A much larger clone sits a single nucleotide away, making a read error possible. The chain joins TRBV13 to TRBJ1-5, with D possibly being TRBD1 (5 bases). The CDR3 has 14 amino acids. V lost 0 bases to trimming and J lost 3 bases, with 6 bases between them. The germline V gene encodes CDR1 PRHDT and CDR2 FYEKMQ (reference sequence). The CDR3 DNA sequence: TGTGCCAGCAGCTTAGGGGACAACAATCAGCCCCAGCATTTT. This encodes CASSLGDNNQPQHF.

The genes are TRBV10-3 and TRBJ1-4; D not certain. The length of the CDR3 is 14 residues. Trimming removed 4 bases from V and 2 bases from J, with 8 bases in between. Germline CDR1 is ENHRY and CDR2 is SYGVKD. The CDR3 DNA sequence: TGTGCCATCAGTGCGGGTTCTACTAATGAAAAACTGTTTTTT. Protein: CAISAGSTNEKLFF.

V gene TRBV28 combines with J gene TRBJ1-2, with 9 bases that match TRBD1. The V gene's germline CDR1 is MDHEN and CDR2 SYDVKM. With V trimmed by 6 bases and J by 5 bases, 10 bases remained unmatched. This CDR3 region has 15 residues. The CDR3 region is CASRPTTGGKYGYTF. The CDR3 DNA reads as TGTGCCAGCAGACCCACGACAGGGGGGAAATATGGCTACACCTTC.

This clone showed up many times. The rearrangement joins TRBV28 to TRBJ1-5; the match to TRBD1 covers 10 bases. The CDR3 consists of 15 residues. J gave up 6 bases and V 4 bases, and 6 bases lay outside the gene matches. Germline lookup yields CDR1 MDHEN and CDR2 SYDVKM. The CDR3 region is CASSSPGQGIQPQHF. The CDR3 region has the DNA TGTGCCAGCAGTTCACCGGGACAGGGGATTCAGCCCCAGCATTTT.

This chain connects TRBV6-1 to TRBJ2-7; no clear D. The germline V gene encodes CDR1 MNHNS and CDR2 SASEGT. The CDR3 covers 16 residues. V dropped 1 base and J dropped 0 bases, with 13 bases sitting between them. The CDR3, as DNA: TGTGCCAGCAGTGAAGGGCCGGATCTCAGCTCCTACGAGCAGTACTTC. Protein: CASSEGPDLSSYEQYF.

The V call is TRBV18, the J call TRBJ1-1; D call uncertain. The CDR3 sequence is 12 residues long. Germline V gene sequence: CDR1 KGHSH, CDR2 LQKENI. V shed 3 bases and J shed 8 bases, with 10 bases lying between them. The CDR3 sequence: CASSPLDHEAFF. CDR3 in DNA: TGTGCCAGCTCACCTTTGGACCACGAAGCTTTCTTT. The whole variable domain, filled in from reference TRBV18 and TRBJ1-1, reads NAGVMQNPRHLVRRRGQEARLRCSPMKGHSHVYWYRQLPEEGLKFMVYLQKENIIDESGMPKERFSAEFPKEGPSILRIQQVVRGDSAAYFCASSPLDHEAFFGQGTRLTVV.

V is TRBV29-1 and J is TRBJ2-7; 8 bases align to TRBD1. The length of the CDR3 is 14 residues. The J segment lost 4 bases and the V segment lost 6 bases, leaving 11 bases of the junction unmatched. Germline CDR1 is SQVTM and CDR2 is ANQGSEA. The CDR3 coding sequence is TGCAGCGTCCAGGGGGCCGCCTACCTTTACGAGCAGTACTTC. The encoded protein is CSVQGAAYLYEQYF.

This rearrangement joins TRBV10-3 to TRBJ1-1, with TRBD1 identical over 8 bases. Trimming took 0 bases from V and 1 from J; bases not matched to a gene: 1. This CDR3 has 15 residues. Germline V gives CDR1 ENHRY, CDR2 SYGVKD. The CDR3 nucleotides are TGTGCCATCAGTGAGTCAGGACAGGGGAACACTGAAGCTTTCTTT. Amino acids: CAISESGQGNTEAFF.

This chain joins TRBV25-1 and TRBJ2-3; 14 positions match TRBD2. V was clipped by 4 bases and J by 5 bases; unmatched bases: 2. Germline values: CDR1 MGHDK, CDR2 SYGVNS. The CDR3 length is 15 residues. The CDR3: CASSGGLAGGDTQYF. In nucleotides, the CDR3 is TGTGCCAGCAGTGGCGGACTAGCGGGAGGAGATACGCAGTATTTT.

The chain recombines TRBV5-1 with TRBJ2-4, with TRBD1 matching 10 bases. CDR3 length equals 16 residues. From germline, CDR1 is SGHRS and CDR2 YFSETQ. Unmatched junction bases numbered 7, after V lost 4 bases and J lost 3 bases. CDR3 DNA: TGCGCCAGCAGCCCCGGGACAGGGGAGGACAAAAACATTCAGTACTTC. Amino acids: CASSPGTGEDKNIQYF.